This paragraph covers one T cell receptor (beta chain) sequence. The data stem from a study of CD8 T cells in Susac syndrome. From blood CD8+ and CD4+ T cells, the TCR beta chain was sequenced. With random hexamers, reverse transcription was performed on about 0.5 to 1 ug of RNA. It was immunoSEQ multiplex PCR that amplified TCR beta CDR3 across 54 Vbeta and 13 Jbeta. TCRdb passed the immunoSEQ multiplex PCR reads through MiXCR, listing each CDR3 protein once. The table records roughly 300,000 distinct CDR3 sequences, about 85% of them present only once. The CDR3 is 15 amino acids. V was trimmed by 0 bases and J by 1 base, leaving 10 bases between them. The germline V gene has CDR1 DFQATT and CDR2 SNEGSKA (reference sequence).

The specimen sequenced was CD8+ T cells from PBMCs. The J gene is TRBJ2-4, the V gene TRBV20-1; D gene ambiguous. This TCR came from a human donor with multiple sclerosis. The CDR3 sequence is CSARDLAEAKNIQYF. DNA of the CDR3: TGCAGTGCTAGAGATTTGGCGGAGGCCAAAAACATTCAGTACTTC.